The next 9 T cell receptor beta chains were all read from a single sample in a study of blood T cell repertoires in COVID-19. Some clones are missing from TCRdb's copy, which holds only in-frame ones; the method was immunoSEQ multiplex PCR. The sample consists of 120,000 to 150,000 clones, 65% to 90% of them appearing once. Sequencing used peripheral blood. The receptors derive from a man in his forties or fifties with acute or convalescent COVID-19.

The chain recombines TRBV9 with TRBJ2-7, with 11 nucleotides matching TRBD2. V was clipped by 2 bases and J by 6 bases; unmatched bases: 7. The germline gives CDR1 SGDLS, CDR2 YYNGEE. This CDR3 contains 15 residues. Here the CDR3 DNA reads TGTGCCAGCAGCGTTGAACTAGCGGGAGTTGGCGAGCAGTACTTC. It translates to CASSVELAGVGEQYF.

The table lists this clone with a few counts. CDR3 residues: CASGTSSYNSPLHF. The DNA for the CDR3 is TGTGCCAGCGGCACCAGCTCCTATAATTCACCCCTCCACTTT. The rearrangement links TRBV6-6 to TRBJ1-6; no reliable D call. Germline V gene data show CDR1 as MNHNY and CDR2 as SVGAGI (reference sequence). The length of the CDR3 is 14 residues. V was cut by 8 bases and J by 0 bases, with 8 bases left in between.

This sequence joins TRBV27 and TRBJ2-7; the match to TRBD2 covers 9 bases. CDR3 length: 15 residues. The germline V gene encodes CDR1 MNHEY and CDR2 SMNVEV (reference sequence). V dropped 1 base and J dropped 3; count of bases not matched to a gene: 4. This CDR3 is CASSLLLAGVYEQYF. In nucleotides, the CDR3 is TGTGCCAGCAGTTTATTATTAGCGGGAGTCTACGAGCAGTACTTC.

The chain has TRBV6-2 or TRBV6-3 and TRBJ2-5; no reliable D call. Trimming cost V 4 bases and J 3 bases, with 9 bases left between them. Germline CDR1 and CDR2: MNHEY and SVGEGT. The CDR3 extends over 13 amino acids. The CDR3 DNA is TGTGCCAGCAGTTCGACTGCTAAAGAGACCCAGTACTTC. This codes for CASSSTAKETQYF.

V usage is TRBV7-9 and J usage is TRBJ1-4; TRBD1 might be the D (5 bases). The V gene lost 6 bases and the J gene lost 6 bases, with 8 bases spanning the gap. CDR1 is SEHNR, CDR2 FQNEAQ, per germline (reference sequence). The length of the CDR3 is 12 residues. CDR3 loop: CASRGAYEKLFF. The CDR3 nucleotides read TGTGCCAGCAGAGGGGCGTATGAAAAACTGTTTTTT.

This chain connects TRBV5-1 to TRBJ1-6; 7 positions match TRBD1. The CDR3 spans 17 residues. The germline CDR1 and CDR2 sequences are SGHRS and YFSETQ. V was pared by 5 bases and J by 0 bases, with 8 bases of the junction left unmatched. The CDR3 coding sequence is TGCGCCAGCAGAGACAGGGTAGGGAACTCCTATAATTCACCCCTCCACTTT. As protein: CASRDRVGNSYNSPLHF.

CDR3 sequence (DNA): TGTGCCAGCAGTTACTCCGCCAGGGTTCAGCCCCAGCATTTT. Residues: CASSYSARVQPQHF. The rearrangement links TRBV6-5 to TRBJ1-5; D is perhaps TRBD1 (5 bases). The V gene lost 0 bases and the J gene lost 6 bases, with 9 bases spanning the gap. The CDR3 sequence is 14 residues long. CDR1 and CDR2 (germline): MNHEY, SVGAGI.

The chain employs TRBV5-1 and TRBJ2-7, with a weak D call TRBD2 (5 bases). Germline lookup yields CDR1 SGHRS and CDR2 YFSETQ. The ends were cut back, 2 bases at V and 3 bases at J, with 9 bases in the middle. The CDR3 sequence is 13 residues long. CDR3 sequence reads: CASSFEAGYEQYF. The CDR3 DNA is TGCGCCAGCAGCTTCGAGGCGGGCTACGAGCAGTACTTC.

The chain is built from TRBV7-8 and TRBJ2-2; 10 positions match TRBD2. Germline assignment: CDR1 SGHVS and CDR2 FQNEAQ. After removal of 8 bases from V and 7 bases from J, the junction contained 13 bases not matched to a gene. This CDR3 has 16 residues. CDR3 sequence: CASRTLAGETYGELFF. The CDR3 DNA is TGTGCCAGCCGTACTCTAGCGGGAGAGACTTACGGGGAGCTGTTTTTT.